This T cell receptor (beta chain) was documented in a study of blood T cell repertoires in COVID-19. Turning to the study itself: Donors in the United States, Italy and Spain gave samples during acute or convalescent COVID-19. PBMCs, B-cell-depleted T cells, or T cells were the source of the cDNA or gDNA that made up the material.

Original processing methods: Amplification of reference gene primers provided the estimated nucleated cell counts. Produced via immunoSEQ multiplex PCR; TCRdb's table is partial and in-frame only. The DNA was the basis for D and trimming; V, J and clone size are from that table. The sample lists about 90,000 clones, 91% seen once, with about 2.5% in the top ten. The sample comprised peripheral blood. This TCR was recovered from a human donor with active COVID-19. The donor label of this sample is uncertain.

CDR3 amino acids: CASRPGVQGTEAFF. The CDR3 nucleotides are TGTGCCAGCAGACCAGGGGTCCAGGGTACTGAAGCTTTCTTT. The rearrangement uses TRBV6-5 and TRBJ1-1; possibly TRBD1 for D (6 bases). The CDR3 consists of 14 residues. CDR1 MNHEY and CDR2 SVGAGI come from the germline V gene. V was cut by 6 bases and J by 5 bases, with 16 bases left in between.